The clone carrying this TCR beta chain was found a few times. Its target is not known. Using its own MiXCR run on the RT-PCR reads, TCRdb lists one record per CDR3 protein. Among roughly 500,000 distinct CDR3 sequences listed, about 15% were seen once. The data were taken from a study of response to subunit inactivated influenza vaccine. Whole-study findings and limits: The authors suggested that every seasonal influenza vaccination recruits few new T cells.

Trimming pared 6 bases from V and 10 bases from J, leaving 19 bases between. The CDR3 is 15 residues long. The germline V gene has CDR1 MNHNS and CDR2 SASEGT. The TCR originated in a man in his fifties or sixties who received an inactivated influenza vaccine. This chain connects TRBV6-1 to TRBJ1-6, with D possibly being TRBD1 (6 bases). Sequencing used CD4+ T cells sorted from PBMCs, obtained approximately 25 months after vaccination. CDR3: CASSPTQGPGSPLHF. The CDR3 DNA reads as TGTGCCAGCAGCCCGACCCAGGGGCCTGGGTCACCCCTCCACTTT.